These 8 T cell receptor beta chains came from one sample sequenced in a study of blood T cell repertoires in COVID-19 (TCRdb year 2020). The protocol used for the library was the immunoSEQ multiplex PCR assay. TCRdb obtained this table from immuneACCESS and retained in-frame rearrangements with V and J assigned. These tables miss some clones; where compared with another copy, unresolved V genes account for less than half of the shortfall, and the remainder is unexplained. The sample data list about 26,000 clones, and around 88% of these were observed just once. Roughly 15% of the sample lies in the top ten. Sequencing was done on a sample of peripheral blood. These receptors all stem from a man between 65 and 85 years old with acute or convalescent COVID-19.

V and J are TRBV23-1 and TRBJ2-6, with D maybe TRBD1 (6 bases). TRBV23-1 is treated as an ORF (open reading frame) with a function not yet certain. The CDR3 is made up of 17 amino acids. The V gene lost 0 bases and the J gene lost 0 bases, with 9 bases spanning the gap. The CDR3 sequence is CASSQSHRDSGANVLTF. The CDR3 DNA follows: TGCGCCAGCAGTCAATCCCACAGGGACTCTGGGGCCAACGTCCTGACTTTC.

The chain uses TRBV5-4 and TRBJ1-2; 9 nucleotides agree with TRBD1. This CDR3 spans 15 amino acids. V dropped 4 bases and J dropped 7; count of bases not matched to a gene: 11. Germline CDR1 and CDR2: SGHNT and YYREEE (reference sequence). The CDR3 is CASSEIRDRAGGYTF. CDR3 DNA sequence: TGTGCCAGCAGCGAAATCCGGGACAGGGCGGGTGGCTACACCTTC.

The V call is TRBV28, the J call TRBJ2-5; 10 bases match TRBD1. V was clipped by 6 bases and J by 4 bases; unmatched bases: 5. Germline V gene sequence: CDR1 MDHEN, CDR2 SYDVKM. The CDR3 loop spans 14 amino acids. CDR3 residues: CASRATGGGETQYF. The DNA for the CDR3 is TGTGCCAGCAGGGCGACAGGGGGCGGAGAGACCCAGTACTTC.

This clone appeared once. This chain joins TRBV28 and TRBJ1-5, with D perhaps TRBD1 (6 bases). CDR1 MDHEN and CDR2 SYDVKM come from the germline V gene. V lost 7 bases, J lost 1 base, and 23 bases lay in between. The CDR3 covers 18 residues. The CDR3 DNA sequence: TGTGCCAGCATGAACCGGGACAAAGCCCAAAGGAGCAATCAGCCCCAGCATTTT. It specifies CASMNRDKAQRSNQPQHF.

This clone was counted once. This chain links TRBV27 with TRBJ1-6; 9 bases are shared with TRBD1. There are 16 residues in the CDR3. The V and J ends lost 5 bases and 8 bases, in that order; junction bases with no gene match: 10. Germline values: CDR1 MNHEY, CDR2 SMNVEV (reference sequence). The CDR3 nucleotides read TGTGCCAGCAGTGAACCGACGGGACAGGGTTATTCACCCCTCCACTTT. It codes for CASSEPTGQGYSPLHF.

V usage is TRBV5-1 and J usage is TRBJ2-5, with TRBD2 identical over 7 bases. The CDR3 has 14 amino acids. V lost 4 bases to trimming and J lost 3 bases; unmatched junction nucleotides: 6. Per the germline V gene, CDR1 is SGHRS and CDR2 is YFSETQ. This chain's CDR3 is CASSPWGGEETQYF. The CDR3 DNA reads TGCGCCAGCAGCCCCTGGGGGGGGGAAGAGACCCAGTACTTC.

Worth noting for this clone: Other nucleotide sequences in the sample specify the same CDR3. The CDR3 bases are TGTGCCAGCAGCTTCCAGGGAGGGGATTACGAGCAGTACTTC. It codes for CASSFQGGDYEQYF. This rearrangement joins TRBV7-2 to TRBJ2-7; 7 positions agree with TRBD2. The CDR3 has 14 amino acids. CDR1 and CDR2 from the germline V gene are SGHTA and FQGNSA. Losses at the gene ends were 3 bases for V and 4 bases for J; bases not matched to a gene: 6.

This chain's CDR3 is CASSPADEQYF. CDR3 nucleotides: TGTGCCAGCTCACCGGCAGACGAGCAGTACTTC. This chain uses TRBV18 with TRBJ2-7; no reliable D call. Germline V gives CDR1 KGHSH, CDR2 LQKENI. V was trimmed by 3 bases and J by 5 bases, leaving 5 bases between them. The length of the CDR3 is 11 residues.